Presented here are 25 T cell receptor beta chains from one specimen sequenced in a study of post-analysis software for immune sequencing data. Which antigens these TCRs recognize remains unknown. Prepared TCR beta cDNA libraries contained unique molecular identifiers. TCRdb processed the PCR reads anew with MiXCR; each CDR3 protein has one entry. The sample lists fewer than 850,000 distinct CDR3 sequences, about half seen once, with approximately 5% in the top ten. Study-wide results and caveats: Controls showed lower frequencies than patients for five TRBV segments, and TRBV5-6, TRBV5-1 and TRBV20-1 were among these.

Material for sequencing was blood. The receptors originated from a girl between 5 and 17 years old with multiple sclerosis.

CDR3 protein: CASSQDIRETQYF. DNA of the CDR3: TGCGCCAGCAGCCAAGATATAAGGGAGACCCAGTACTTC. This sequence joins TRBV4-3 and TRBJ2-5; D gene ambiguous. Trimming removed 0 bases from V and 5 bases from J, with 7 bases in between. Germline lookup yields CDR1 LGHNA and CDR2 YSLEER. The CDR3 has 13 amino acids.

As for this clonotype: The junction shows a germline mismatch at one end, possibly a read error. Here the CDR3 DNA reads TGCAGTGCTAGAGAACAGCCTCATCAGCCCCGGCATTTT. Translation gives CSAREQPHQPRHF. The genes are TRBV20-1 and TRBJ1-5; D not resolved. From germline, CDR1 is DFQATT and CDR2 SNEGSKA (reference sequence). This CDR3 contains 13 residues.

A few counts support this clonotype. This sequence joins TRBV4-3 and TRBJ1-4, with TRBD1 as a possible D gene (5 bases). Trimming shortened V by 0 bases and J by 8 bases, and 10 bases separated the two germline ends. CDR3 size: 14 residues. Per the germline V gene, CDR1 is LGHNA and CDR2 is YSLEER. The chain's CDR3 is CASSQDGGDEKLFF. The CDR3 coding sequence is TGCGCCAGCAGCCAAGATGGTGGGGACGAAAAACTGTTTTTT.

This clonotype was counted a few times. The rearrangement links TRBV5-4 to TRBJ2-5; D perhaps matches TRBD1 (5 bases). The CDR3 is 14 amino acids. Trimming left V 2 bases short and J 11 bases short, with 19 bases between. Germline V gives CDR1 SGHNT, CDR2 YYREEE (reference sequence). In DNA form, the CDR3 reads TGTGCCAGCAGCTTTTACAGGAATGCCTACGAACAGTACTTC. Protein product: CASSFYRNAYEQYF. Drawing the rest from reference TRBV5-4 and TRBJ2-5, the complete variable domain is ETGVTQSPTHLIKTRGQQVTLRCSSQSGHNTVSWYQQALGQGPQFIFQYYREEENGRGNFPPRFSGLQFPNYSSELNVNALELDDSALYLCASSFYRNAYEQYFGPGTRLLVL.

The rearrangement links TRBV7-6 to TRBJ2-1, with TRBD2 identical over 9 bases. With 2 bases clipped from V and 0 bases from J, the junction kept 11 bases outside the gene matches. In germline, CDR1 is SGHVS, CDR2 FNYEAQ. The CDR3 loop spans 19 amino acids. The CDR3 DNA is TGTGCCAGCAGCTTACCGCCACAGAGACTAGCGGCCTCCTACAATGAGCAGTTCTTC. The encoded protein is CASSLPPQRLAASYNEQFF.

This chain links TRBV9 with TRBJ2-7; 9 bases fit TRBD2. The DNA end is a closer match to TRBJ2-5, so the J assignment may be wrong. Per germline, CDR1 SGDLS and CDR2 YYNGEE. The length of the CDR3 is 16 residues. The CDR3, as DNA: TGTGCCAGCAGCCTCCGGGTAGCGGGAGTTAAAGAGACCCAGTACTTC. Translating it yields CASSLRVAGVKETQYF.

DNA of the CDR3: TGTGCCAGCAGCTTAGCTCTTGAAGGACCTAAGTGGTTCTTC. It is translated as CASSLALEGPKWFF. This chain connects TRBV7-9 to TRBJ2-1, with D unresolved. The ends were cut back, 0 bases at V and 15 bases at J, with 18 bases in the middle. This CDR3 comprises 14 residues. Germline CDR1 is SEHNR and CDR2 is FQNEAQ (reference sequence).

This chain links TRBV7-9 with TRBJ2-5; the match to TRBD2 covers 7 bases. CDR1 and CDR2 (germline): SEHNR, FQNEAQ (reference sequence). J was trimmed by 11 bases and V by 0 bases; bases with no gene match: 9. The CDR3 spans 14 residues. The chain's CDR3 is CASSLARTRGEQYF. As DNA, the CDR3 is TGTGCCAGCAGCTTAGCCCGGACTAGAGGGGAGCAGTACTTC.

CDR3 region: CASSYLVGEGNEQFF. The CDR3 DNA is TGTGCCAGCAGTTACTTGGTGGGAGAGGGCAATGAGCAGTTCTTC. The chain joins TRBV6-2 or TRBV6-3 to TRBJ2-1; TRBD2 is a possible D gene (5 bases). This CDR3 contains 15 residues. V lost 1 base, J lost 6 bases, and 13 bases lay in between. Germline loops: CDR1 MNHEY, CDR2 SVGEGT.

The table lists this clonotype with a few counts. The chain joins TRBV27 to TRBJ2-7; D may be TRBD1 (6 bases). Deletions cut 5 bases from V and 3 bases from J, with 23 bases between. The CDR3 has 17 residues. CDR1 and CDR2 (germline): MNHEY, SMNVEV (reference sequence). The DNA for the CDR3 is TGTGCCAGCAGTCCCCTCCCTGGCAGGGGCGCGAACTACGAGCAGTACTTC. Its protein product is CASSPLPGRGANYEQYF.

The chain links TRBV20-1 to TRBJ2-3; no reliable D call. The CDR3 runs to 13 residues. The V and J ends lost 2 bases and 0 bases respectively, with 6 bases between them. Germline CDR1 DFQATT, CDR2 SNEGSKA (reference sequence). The DNA for the CDR3 is TGCAGTGCTAGACGGCAGAGCACAGATACGCAGTATTTT. It encodes CSARRQSTDTQYF.

The V call is TRBV5-1, the J call TRBJ2-1, with 8 bases identical to TRBD2. Germline V gene sequence: CDR1 SGHRS, CDR2 YFSETQ. The junction had 9 bases not matched to a gene; V was cut back by 4 bases and J by 3 bases. The CDR3 contains 16 residues. The CDR3: CASSLTGSGGYNEQFF. The DNA for the CDR3 is TGCGCCAGCAGCCTGACCGGGAGCGGGGGCTACAATGAGCAGTTCTTC. Full variable domain (rest looked up from reference TRBV5-1 and TRBJ2-1): KAGVTQTPRYLIKTRGQQVTLSCSPISGHRSVSWYQQTPGQGLQFLFEYFSETQRNKGNFPGRFSGRQFSNSRSEMNVSTLELGDSALYLCASSLTGSGGYNEQFFGPGTRLTVL.

V gene TRBV7-8 combines with J gene TRBJ2-1; TRBD2 agrees at 7 bases. Per germline, CDR1 SGHVS and CDR2 FQNEAQ. V was clipped by 7 bases and J by 3 bases; unmatched bases: 12. The CDR3 is 16 amino acids. CDR3 DNA sequence: TGTGCCAGCACCGACATAAAGCGGGAATACTACAATGAGCAGTTCTTC. Its translation is CASTDIKREYYNEQFF.

Of note for this clonotype: Mismatch with germline at one junction end may stem from a read error. V is TRBV25-1 and J is TRBJ2-5; 10 nucleotides agree with TRBD1. The length of the CDR3 is 16 residues. Germline V gives CDR1 MGHDK, CDR2 SYGVNS. In DNA, the CDR3 is TGTGCCAGCGGTGAAGGGACAGGGGACCCTCTATGGACCCAGTACTTC. Its protein is CASGEGTGDPLWTQYF.

This clonotype was found a few times. The chain is built from TRBV12-3 or TRBV12-4 and TRBJ2-5, with 12 positions matching TRBD2. V gave up 3 bases and J gave up 11 bases; unmatched junction bases: 4. The CDR3 runs 13 residues. CDR3 in amino acids: CASSFPSGREQYF. CDR3 nucleotide sequence: TGTGCCAGCAGTTTCCCTAGCGGGAGGGAGCAGTACTTC.

At least ten counts were recorded for this clonotype. The V gene is TRBV6-6, the J gene TRBJ1-2; tentative D call: TRBD1 (5 bases). V lost 11 bases to trimming and J lost 5 bases, with 21 bases between them. There are 14 residues in the CDR3. In germline, CDR1 is MNHNY, CDR2 SVGAGI (reference sequence). For the CDR3, the DNA is TGTGCCGGGGGAGGCAGTGCTCTAGTATATGGCTACACCTTC. It yields the protein CAGGGSALVYGYTF.

This clonotype was seen ten or more times. The chain couples TRBV29-1 to TRBJ1-5; D is undetermined. Germline assignment: CDR1 SQVTM and CDR2 ANQGSEA. The CDR3 length is 11 residues. V lost 8 bases and J lost 1, with 6 bases in between. The CDR3 loop is CSPRSNQPQHF. CDR3 coding DNA: TGCAGCCCTCGAAGCAATCAGCCCCAGCATTTT. Full variable domain (remainder filled in from reference TRBV29-1 and TRBJ1-5): SAVISQKPSRDICQRGTSLTIQCQVDSQVTMMFWYRQQPGQSLTLIATANQGSEATYESGFVIDKFPISRPNLTFSTLTVSNMSPEDSSIYLCSPRSNQPQHFGDGTRLSIL.

CDR3 DNA sequence: TGTGCCAGCAGTTACGAACACCCAAAGGGTGATTCACCCCTCCACTTT. This codes for CASSYEHPKGDSPLHF. V gene TRBV6-5 combines with J gene TRBJ1-6; D uncertain. CDR3 length: 16 amino acids. Germline CDR1 is MNHEY and CDR2 is SVGAGI. Trimming stripped 2 bases from V and 8 bases from J, with 16 bases between.

About this clonotype itself: The junction shows a germline mismatch at one end, possibly a read error. The genes are TRBV6-5 and TRBJ2-7; no definite D call. The CDR3 runs to 16 residues. The germline gives CDR1 MNHEY, CDR2 SVGAGI. The CDR3 bases are TGTGCCGGCAGTTCCCGCGCCACTTTCCCATCCTACGAGCAGTACTTC. This codes for CAGSSRATFPSYEQYF.

This clonotype was picked up many times. Germline is not matched at one junction end, which may reflect a read error. The chain is built from TRBV5-1 and TRBJ2-7, with 11 nucleotides matching TRBD2. CDR3 length: 15 residues. Looked up from germline, CDR1 is SGHRS and CDR2 is YFSETQ. CDR3 DNA sequence: TGTGCCAGCAGCCGGGGGACTAGCGGCTCCTACGAGCAGTACTTC. Protein product: CASSRGTSGSYEQYF.

This clonotype has a single count. CDR3 coding DNA: TGTGCCAGCAGCGCGGTAGGGGGGGGAGTGAGTCAAGAGACCCAGTACTTC. Translating gives CASSAVGGGVSQETQYF. The rearrangement joins TRBV11-2 to TRBJ2-7, with a tentative D call TRBD2 (7 bases). The J call may be faulty, since TRBJ2-5 better matches the DNA end. This CDR3 region has 17 residues. Looked up from germline, CDR1 is SGHAT and CDR2 is FQNNGV.

Concerning this clonotype itself: A junction boundary mismatches the germline segment, possibly from a read error. V gene TRBV20-1 combines with J gene TRBJ2-1; 7 bases match TRBD1. CDR3 length: 15 residues. Per germline, CDR1 DFQATT and CDR2 SNEGSKA (reference sequence). The CDR3 nucleotides read TGCAGTGCCAGAGACACCGGGACAGACTACAATGAGCAGTTCTTC. Translated, it gives CSARDTGTDYNEQFF.

The rearrangement links TRBV7-9 to TRBJ2-7; 8 bases match TRBD1. After removal of 4 bases from V and 6 bases from J, the junction contained 8 bases not matched to a gene. Looked up from germline, CDR1 is SEHNR and CDR2 is FQNEAQ (reference sequence). This CDR3 has 14 amino acids. The chain's CDR3 is CASSSDRAPLEQYF. The CDR3 coding sequence is TGTGCCAGCAGCTCGGACAGGGCTCCTCTCGAGCAGTACTTC.

The rearrangement joins TRBV28 to TRBJ2-4; D remains unclear. The J call may not be correct, given that the DNA end is closer to TRBJ2-7. This CDR3 has 15 residues. Germline-derived CDR1 and CDR2 are MDHEN and SYDVKM. CDR3 DNA: TGTGCCAGCAGTTCCGCTACACCTAGCTCCTACGAGCAGTACTTC. This translates into CASSSATPSSYEQYF.

The chain is built from TRBV19 and TRBJ2-3; D may correspond to TRBD1 or TRBD2 (5 bases each). Between the trimmed V and J ends, which lost 3 bases and 7 bases, there was a span of 11 bases. CDR3 size: 13 residues. The V gene's germline CDR1 is LNHDA and CDR2 SQIVND (reference sequence). The CDR3 region has the DNA TGTGCCAGTAGTATGAGGGGTCCGAATACGCAGTATTTT. Its translation is CASSMRGPNTQYF.